The 28 T cell receptor beta chains below were found in one sample sequenced in a study of technical replicates of blood from several donors. The assay was immunoSEQ multiplex PCR, and TCRdb's table has in-frame clones only and misses some. This sample has tens of thousands of clones, with 90% to 95% found just once. The sequenced material came from PBMCs. The receptor source for this set is a human donor in good health. Some clones in this sample may be carry-over from other donors' samples.

This chain links TRBV10-3 with TRBJ2-7; 7 positions agree with TRBD1. Germline CDR1 ENHRY, CDR2 SYGVKD. V shed 6 bases, J shed 0 bases, and the junction held 5 bases outside the gene matches. This CDR3 spans 14 amino acids. The CDR3 nucleotides are TGTGCCATCAGCGGACAGGAGAGCTCCTACGAGCAGTACTTC. Translated, it gives CAISGQESSYEQYF.

The chain recombines TRBV27 with TRBJ2-1, with 12 bases fitting TRBD2. With 5 bases clipped from V and 9 bases from J, the junction kept 8 bases outside the gene matches. Germline V gives CDR1 MNHEY, CDR2 SMNVEV (reference sequence). The CDR3 has 15 residues. The CDR3: CASSARLAGAFEQFF. The CDR3 nucleotides read TGTGCCAGCAGTGCCCGACTAGCGGGAGCGTTTGAGCAGTTCTTC.

This clone was seen only once. This chain joins TRBV7-9 and TRBJ1-1; 7 bases fit TRBD1. Losses at the gene ends were 5 bases for V and 1 base for J; bases not matched to a gene: 4. This CDR3 has 14 residues. From germline, CDR1 is SEHNR and CDR2 FQNEAQ (reference sequence). CDR3 sequence: CASSAGTANTEAFF. CDR3 in DNA: TGTGCCAGCAGCGCCGGGACAGCGAACACTGAAGCTTTCTTT.

V usage is TRBV2 and J usage is TRBJ2-2; TRBD1 is a possible D gene (5 bases). V lost 7 bases to trimming and J lost 2 bases, with 14 bases between them. CDR3 size: 15 residues. Germline values: CDR1 SNHLY, CDR2 FYNNEI. CDR3 nucleotides: TGTGCCAGCAAAGTGACAGACAAAAACACCGGGGAGCTGTTTTTT. Amino acid sequence: CASKVTDKNTGELFF.

The chain carries TRBV5-4 and TRBJ2-1; perhaps TRBD2 as D (5 bases). Germline V CDR1 and CDR2: SGHNT, YYREEE (reference sequence). The V end was cut by 3 bases, the J end by 6 bases, with 19 bases between. This CDR3 region has 16 residues. CDR3: CASSCEEGASLNEQFF. The CDR3 region has the DNA TGTGCCAGCAGCTGCGAAGAGGGTGCTTCCCTCAATGAGCAGTTCTTC.

V usage is TRBV7-6 and J usage is TRBJ1-2, with 10 positions matching TRBD1. The CDR3 has 15 residues. Germline V gives CDR1 SGHVS, CDR2 FNYEAQ. J lost 4 bases, V lost 5 bases, and 7 bases had no gene match. The CDR3 nucleotides read TGTGCCAGCAGCCCGGGACAGGGGTTGACCTATGGCTACACCTTC. It specifies CASSPGQGLTYGYTF.

A single count supports this clone. V and J are TRBV4-3 and TRBJ2-3; D call uncertain. With 3 bases removed from V and 0 bases from J, the gap between germline ends came to 10 bases. This CDR3 has 15 residues. From germline, CDR1 is LGHNA and CDR2 YSLEER. Here the CDR3 DNA reads TGCGCCAGCAGCCAGGTTTGGGCAAGCACAGATACGCAGTATTTT. This sequence encodes CASSQVWASTDTQYF.

The chain combines TRBV4-1 with TRBJ2-3; D is perhaps TRBD2 (6 bases). This CDR3 is 17 amino acids long. Trimming pared 2 bases from V and 0 bases from J, leaving 15 bases between. CDR1 is MGHRA, CDR2 YSYEKL, per germline. Written as DNA, the CDR3 is TGCGCCAGCAGCCAACCCCGGGCGGGATCTAGCACAGATACGCAGTATTTT. Protein product: CASSQPRAGSSTDTQYF.

The chain has TRBV10-3 and TRBJ1-5; D perhaps matches TRBD1 (6 bases). V shed 10 bases and J shed 7 bases, with 20 bases lying between them. The germline CDR1 and CDR2 sequences are ENHRY and SYGVKD. CDR3 length: 14 residues. CDR3 sequence (DNA): TGTGCCACCAAGGAAGGGGGGGAACGGCAGCCCCAGCATTTT. Its protein product is CATKEGGERQPQHF.

This rearrangement joins TRBV5-4 to TRBJ2-5; 10 positions match TRBD1. J was trimmed by 5 bases and V by 4 bases; bases with no gene match: 5. Germline V gene lookup returns CDR1 SGHNT and CDR2 YYREEE (reference sequence). This CDR3 has 14 amino acids. This CDR3 is CASSEDRGRETQYF. The CDR3 bases are TGTGCCAGCAGCGAGGACAGGGGGAGGGAGACCCAGTACTTC.

The rearrangement uses TRBV28 and TRBJ2-7; D remains ambiguous. From germline, CDR1 is MDHEN and CDR2 SYDVKM. The CDR3 totals 16 residues. V lost 2 bases and J 0 bases, leaving 14 bases between the germline ends. The CDR3 DNA is TGTGCCAGCAGTTTAGGCGGCGGAGCCGGCTCCTACGAGCAGTACTTC. As protein: CASSLGGGAGSYEQYF.

The gene calls are TRBV10-3 and TRBJ2-1; D is unclear. The CDR3 totals 15 residues. Germline V CDR1 and CDR2: ENHRY, SYGVKD. V was trimmed by 10 bases and J by 1 base, leaving 17 bases between them. CDR3 in DNA: TGTGCCACCACACCCTCTGGGCGTTCCTACAATGAGCAGTTCTTC. It is translated as CATTPSGRSYNEQFF.

The chain uses TRBV12-2 and TRBJ2-5; the DNA was not used to check the table's D call, TRBD1. TRBV12-2 is marked as a pseudogene. This CDR3 is 15 amino acids long. The CDR3: CASRIIRGSRETQYF. Written as DNA, the CDR3 is TGTGCAAGTCGCATCATAAGGGGGTCTCGAGAGACCCAGTACTTC.

V usage is TRBV7-2 and J usage is TRBJ2-1; 8 bases match TRBD2. CDR1 is SGHTA, CDR2 FQGNSA, per germline. CDR3 length: 12 amino acids. V lost 5 bases to trimming and J lost 9 bases; unmatched junction nucleotides: 3. CDR3 sequence: CASSGGRFEQFF. As DNA, the CDR3 is TGTGCCAGCAGCGGCGGGAGGTTTGAGCAGTTCTTC.

The V call is TRBV4-2, the J call TRBJ1-2, with D hard to call. CDR1 is LGHNA, CDR2 YNFKEQ, per germline. The CDR3 contains 16 residues. V gave up 0 bases and J gave up 8 bases, with 19 bases separating them. CDR3 sequence (DNA): TGTGCCAGCAGCCAAGAGAGGTTGCGGGTGGTGGAAGGCTACACCTTC. It is translated as CASSQERLRVVEGYTF.

This sequence joins TRBV4-1 and TRBJ2-3; D call uncertain. Trimming cost V 1 base and J 6 bases, with 8 bases left between them. This CDR3 has 13 residues. Germline V gene data show CDR1 as MGHRA and CDR2 as YSYEKL. The chain's CDR3 is CASSQVGADTQYF. Written as DNA, the CDR3 is TGCGCCAGCAGCCAAGTCGGTGCTGATACGCAGTATTTT.

This clone was recorded once. The V gene is TRBV7-8, the J gene TRBJ2-7, with TRBD1 identical over 7 bases. CDR3 length: 15 amino acids. Germline CDR1 reads SGHVS; CDR2 reads FQNEAQ. With 5 bases clipped from V and 0 bases from J, the junction kept 7 bases outside the gene matches. The CDR3 spells CASSQNTGASYEQYF. The CDR3 nucleotides are TGTGCCAGCAGCCAGAATACAGGGGCCTCCTACGAGCAGTACTTC.

The rearrangement links TRBV6-5 to TRBJ1-6, with TRBD1 identical over 9 bases. V shed 0 bases and J 7 bases; nucleotides not matched to a gene: 4. The CDR3 is made up of 16 amino acids. CDR1 is MNHEY, CDR2 SVGAGI, per germline. In DNA form, the CDR3 reads TGTGCCAGCAGTTACTCGGGACAGGGCTCGAATTCACCCCTCCACTTT. Protein sequence: CASSYSGQGSNSPLHF.

This clone was seen a handful of times. The chain carries TRBV19 and TRBJ2-7; weak D call: TRBD1 (5 bases). Germline loops: CDR1 LNHDA, CDR2 SQIVND (reference sequence). Trimming removed 8 bases from V and 0 bases from J, with 17 bases in between. The CDR3 has 15 amino acids. The CDR3 coding sequence is TGTGCCAGTTCTAGGCTAGGGGCAGCCTCCTACGAGCAGTACTTC. Translated, it gives CASSRLGAASYEQYF. Drawing the rest from reference TRBV19 and TRBJ2-7, the complete variable domain is DGGITQSPKYLFRKEGQNVTLSCEQNLNHDAMYWYRQDPGQGLRLIYYSQIVNDFQKGDIAEGYSVSREKKESFPLTVTSAQKNPTAFYLCASSRLGAASYEQYFGPGTRLTVT.

This clone was observed a single time. This sequence joins TRBV9 and TRBJ1-1; 7 bases line up with TRBD1. Germline V lookup: CDR1 SGDLS, CDR2 YYNGEE. CDR3 length: 15 amino acids. The J segment lost 0 bases and the V segment lost 2 bases, leaving 4 bases of the junction unmatched. This CDR3 is CASSVGTDMNTEAFF. The DNA for the CDR3 is TGTGCCAGCAGCGTTGGGACAGACATGAACACTGAAGCTTTCTTT.

This clone appeared once. V is TRBV5-4 and J is TRBJ2-7; no clear D gene. The CDR3 length is 12 residues. V was pared by 2 bases and J by 7 bases, with 10 bases between. In germline, CDR1 is SGHNT, CDR2 YYREEE (reference sequence). The DNA of the CDR3 is TGTGCCAGCAGCTTCGACAACCGGGAGCAGTACTTC. It yields the protein CASSFDNREQYF.

The chain couples TRBV7-9 to TRBJ2-5; maybe TRBD2 (5 bases). From germline, CDR1 is SEHNR and CDR2 FQNEAQ (reference sequence). The CDR3 runs to 14 residues. Trimming removed 1 base at V and 2 bases at J, with 8 bases between. DNA of the CDR3: TGTGCCAGCAGCTTAGGGGAGCGTCAAGAGACCCAGTACTTC. Translation: CASSLGERQETQYF.

The V and J genes are TRBV19 and TRBJ2-7; TRBD2 aligns across 12 bases. The germline V gene encodes CDR1 LNHDA and CDR2 SQIVND (reference sequence). The CDR3 runs to 18 residues. V was pared by 5 bases and J by 3 bases, with 14 bases of the junction left unmatched. CDR3 residues: CASSAGLAGTSLIYEQYF. CDR3 bases: TGTGCCAGTAGTGCCGGACTAGCGGGGACATCCCTAATCTACGAGCAGTACTTC.

CDR3 nucleotides: TGTGCCAGCAGCTCTCAGGGGGACCACGAGCAGTACTTC. Encoded protein: CASSSQGDHEQYF. The chain employs TRBV7-3 and TRBJ2-7; 7 bases agree with TRBD1. The CDR3 totals 13 residues. Germline lookup yields CDR1 SGHTA and CDR2 FQGTGA. The V and J ends lost 4 bases and 5 bases, in that order; junction bases with no gene match: 5.

The CDR3 region has the DNA TGTGCCAGCAGCTTAGTAGGCCAGGGGTCCACTGAAGCTTTCTTT. Translating gives CASSLVGQGSTEAFF. The rearrangement uses TRBV7-9 and TRBJ1-1, with D maybe TRBD1 (6 bases). Germline CDR1 and CDR2: SEHNR and FQNEAQ (reference sequence). V lost 1 base, J lost 4 bases, and 13 bases lay in between. CDR3 length: 15 residues. The full variable domain, completed using reference TRBV7-9 and TRBJ1-1, is DTGVSQNPRHKITKRGQNVTFRCDPISEHNRLYWYRQTLGQGPEFLTYFQNEAQLEKSRLLSDRFSAERPKGSFSTLEIQRTEQGDSAMYLCASSLVGQGSTEAFFGQGTRLTVV.

V gene TRBV19 combines with J gene TRBJ2-6, with TRBD2 identical over 9 bases. Germline trimming cut 10 bases from V and 3 bases from J; bases unmatched to any gene: 10. Germline CDR1 reads LNHDA; CDR2 reads SQIVND (reference sequence). The CDR3 runs 16 residues. DNA for the CDR3: TGTGCCACCTCTATAGCGGGAGTAGGTGGGGCCAACGTCCTGACTTTC. It is translated as CATSIAGVGGANVLTF.

This clone appeared once. The chain is built from TRBV29-1 and TRBJ2-3, with 7 nucleotides matching TRBD2. V gave up 2 bases and J gave up 0 bases; unmatched junction bases: 2. The CDR3 extends over 14 amino acids. CDR1 is SQVTM and CDR2 is ANQGSEA in the germline V gene. In DNA, the CDR3 is TGCAGCGTTGAAATGGGACTAAGCACAGATACGCAGTATTTT. Protein sequence: CSVEMGLSTDTQYF.

The rearrangement uses TRBV15 and TRBJ1-2; 7 nucleotides match TRBD1. J was trimmed by 6 bases and V by 6 bases; bases with no gene match: 13. The CDR3 length is 15 residues. Germline assignment: CDR1 LNHNV and CDR2 YYDKDF (reference sequence). In DNA form, the CDR3 reads TGTGCCACCAGTATAGAGGGGGCGACCGGAGATGGCTACACCTTC. Protein sequence: CATSIEGATGDGYTF.